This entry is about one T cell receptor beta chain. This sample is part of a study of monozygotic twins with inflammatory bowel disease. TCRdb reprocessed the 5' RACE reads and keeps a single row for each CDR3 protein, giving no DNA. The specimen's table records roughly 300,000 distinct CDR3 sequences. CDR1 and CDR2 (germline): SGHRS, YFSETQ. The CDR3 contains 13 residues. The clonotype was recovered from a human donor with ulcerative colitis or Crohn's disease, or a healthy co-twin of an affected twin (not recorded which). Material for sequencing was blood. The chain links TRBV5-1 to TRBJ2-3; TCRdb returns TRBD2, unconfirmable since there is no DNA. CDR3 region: CASSPEFLAGQDF.